This TCR beta chain is from a study of blood T cell repertoires in COVID-19. Study summary: From the United States, Italy and Spain came samples of acute and convalescent COVID-19. Nucleic acid was either cDNA or gDNA, and it came from T cells, B-cell-depleted T cells, or PBMCs.

The CDR3 loop spans 15 amino acids. Germline loops: CDR1 MGHDK, CDR2 SYGVNS. V was pared by 4 bases and J by 8 bases, with 17 bases between. Per the original methods: Reference gene primer amplification yielded estimated nucleated cell counts. The protocol was immunoSEQ multiplex PCR, while the TCRdb copy is restricted to in-frame clones and leaves out a portion. The D gene and trimming were derived from the DNA, and the V and J assignments and clone size from that table. This table has around 30,000 clones, around 89% appearing once. Material for sequencing was peripheral blood. V is TRBV25-1 and J is TRBJ1-4; D possibly corresponds to TRBD1 (5 bases). The receptor was isolated from a woman aged 40 to 50 with active or convalescent COVID-19. This CDR3 is CASSGDGGRGEKLFF. The CDR3, as DNA: TGTGCCAGCAGTGGGGACGGTGGGAGGGGAGAAAAACTGTTTTTT.